The 17 T cell receptor beta chains below were found in one sample sequenced in a study of blood T cell repertoires in COVID-19. Produced via immunoSEQ multiplex PCR; TCRdb's table is partial and in-frame only. The table shows more than 250,000 clones, with more than 85% occurring only once. The source material was PBMCs or T cells enriched from blood (not recorded which). These receptors all stem from a woman between 25 and 40 years old who had recovered from COVID-19.

The chain has TRBV27 and TRBJ2-7; D may be TRBD1 (5 bases). The CDR3 loop spans 14 amino acids. The germline V gene has CDR1 MNHEY and CDR2 SMNVEV (reference sequence). Between the trimmed V and J ends, which lost 7 bases and 1 base, there was a span of 14 bases. As DNA, the CDR3 is TGTGCCAGCAAGTGGCAGGGTGGTTCCTACGAGCAGTACTTC. Encoded protein: CASKWQGGSYEQYF.

This sequence joins TRBV12-3 or TRBV12-4 and TRBJ1-3; D call uncertain. V was shortened by 0 bases and J by 4 bases, with 4 bases between the two germline ends. The CDR3 totals 13 residues. As DNA, the CDR3 is TGTGCCAGCAGTTTAGCCGGGGGAAACACCATATATTTT. It codes for CASSLAGGNTIYF.

The chain is built from TRBV3-1 (or the pseudogene TRBV3-2) and TRBJ2-7; 9 bases line up with TRBD1. Unmatched junction bases numbered 6, after V lost 0 bases and J lost 6 bases. Germline V gene data show CDR1 as LGHDT and CDR2 as YNNKEL (reference sequence). The CDR3 totals 15 residues. The CDR3 nucleotides read TGTGCCAGCAGCCAAGACCGGGACAGGGTACTCGAGCAGTACTTC. It encodes CASSQDRDRVLEQYF.

This chain joins TRBV7-2 and TRBJ2-1; 13 positions agree with TRBD2. Germline V gene lookup returns CDR1 SGHTA and CDR2 FQGNSA. This CDR3 comprises 16 residues. V lost 1 base and J lost 9; bases outside the gene matches: 6. CDR3 protein: CASSLVLAGGTGEQFF. The CDR3 nucleotides are TGTGCCAGCAGCTTAGTACTAGCGGGGGGGACAGGTGAGCAGTTCTTC.

The rearrangement links TRBV11-3 to TRBJ2-5; D is possibly TRBD2 (7 bases). The germline V gene encodes CDR1 SGHNT and CDR2 YENEEA. CDR3 size: 12 residues. The V end lost 8 bases, the J end lost 5 bases, and 12 bases lay between the germline ends. CDR3: CASGKGGETQYF. The CDR3 DNA is TGTGCCAGCGGCAAGGGGGGGGAGACCCAGTACTTC.

The genes are TRBV18 and TRBJ2-3; D perhaps matches TRBD2 (6 bases). Germline lookup yields CDR1 KGHSH and CDR2 LQKENI. CDR3 size: 12 residues. V was shortened by 5 bases and J by 6 bases, with 9 bases between the two germline ends. CDR3 DNA: TGTGCCAGCTCAGAGGCGGGGGATACGCAGTATTTT. This gives the protein CASSEAGDTQYF.

The chain uses TRBV28 and TRBJ2-1; 10 nucleotides align to TRBD1. CDR1 MDHEN and CDR2 SYDVKM come from the germline V gene. There are 15 residues in the CDR3. V was pared by 2 bases and J by 4 bases, with 2 bases of the junction left unmatched. CDR3 loop: CASSLRGQGYNEQFF. CDR3 DNA: TGTGCCAGCAGTTTACGGGGACAGGGGTACAATGAGCAGTTCTTC.

V is TRBV7-2 and J is TRBJ1-2; 8 bases agree with TRBD1. Germline CDR1 and CDR2: SGHTA and FQGNSA. The CDR3 extends over 16 amino acids. Germline trimming cut 3 bases from V and 8 bases from J; bases unmatched to any gene: 14. CDR3: CASSLIQGAGVGGYTF. In DNA, the CDR3 is TGTGCCAGCAGCTTGATTCAGGGGGCAGGGGTTGGAGGCTACACCTTC.

This chain links TRBV5-5 with TRBJ1-6; 9 bases match TRBD1. V shed 1 base and J 9 bases; nucleotides not matched to a gene: 5. This CDR3 is built from 15 residues. CDR1 SGHKS and CDR2 YYEKEE come from the germline V gene (reference sequence). CDR3 coding DNA: TGTGCCAGCAGCTTGCCTGGGACAGGGAGTTCACCCCTCCACTTT. Amino acids: CASSLPGTGSSPLHF.

This clone has a single count. The chain combines TRBV6-5 with TRBJ1-4, with D possibly being TRBD1 (5 bases). This CDR3 has 14 residues. The germline V and J ends were trimmed by 4 bases and 10 bases, with 16 bases remaining between them. Germline V lookup: CDR1 MNHEY, CDR2 SVGAGI. CDR3 sequence reads: CASSSAGTPGKLFF. The CDR3 region has the DNA TGTGCCAGCAGTTCTGCCGGGACTCCGGGAAAACTGTTTTTT.

V usage is TRBV19 and J usage is TRBJ2-7, with D possibly matching TRBD2 (6 bases). The CDR3 loop spans 12 amino acids. Per germline, CDR1 LNHDA and CDR2 SQIVND (reference sequence). V was trimmed by 9 bases and J by 5 bases, leaving 14 bases between them. CDR3 nucleotides: TGTGCCAGCGGGAGTTGGAACGACGAGCAGTACTTC. This gives the protein CASGSWNDEQYF.

The J gene is TRBJ1-5, the V gene TRBV19; maybe TRBD1 (5 bases). V dropped 5 bases and J dropped 6 bases, with 17 bases sitting between them. The CDR3 totals 15 residues. Germline values: CDR1 LNHDA, CDR2 SQIVND (reference sequence). CDR3 sequence (DNA): TGTGCCAGTAGTCCGGACCTCCTAGGGGCTCAGCCCCAGCATTTT. Translation gives CASSPDLLGAQPQHF.

The chain combines TRBV28 with TRBJ2-2, with unresolved D. V gave up 6 bases and J gave up 8 bases, with 7 bases separating them. The CDR3 is 11 amino acids. CDR1 is MDHEN, CDR2 SYDVKM, per germline. The CDR3 spells CASSPSGELFF. CDR3 coding DNA: TGTGCCAGCAGCCCTTCGGGGGAGCTGTTTTTT.

The chain combines TRBV24-1 with TRBJ1-3; no clear D. Germline CDR1 is KGHDR and CDR2 is SFDVKD. V was clipped by 4 bases and J by 1 base, with 7 bases between them. The CDR3 sequence is 14 residues long. As DNA, the CDR3 is TGTGCCACCAGTGACCAGAAATCTGGAAACACCATATATTTT. As protein: CATSDQKSGNTIYF.

The chain recombines TRBV7-8 with TRBJ2-1; 7 bases fit TRBD1. The CDR3 covers 13 residues. The germline gives CDR1 SGHVS, CDR2 FQNEAQ. With 1 base clipped from V and 8 bases from J, the junction kept 2 bases outside the gene matches. In nucleotides, the CDR3 is TGTGCCAGCAGCTTAGACAGGGGCGATGAGCAGTTCTTC. Its translation: CASSLDRGDEQFF.

Of note for this clone: One junction end disagrees with the germline gene, perhaps due to a read error. V is TRBV7-7 and J is TRBJ2-5; possibly TRBD1 for D (6 bases). The CDR3 runs 15 residues. CDR1 is SSHAT and CDR2 is FNYEAQ in the germline V gene (reference sequence). CDR3 bases: TGTGCTAGCAGCCTTAACGAAGGGGGCCAAGAGACCCAGTACTTC. Its protein is CASSLNEGGQETQYF.

This rearrangement joins TRBV6-5 to TRBJ1-2; D is uncertain. V was clipped by 3 bases and J by 5 bases, with 13 bases between them. The CDR3 is made up of 14 amino acids. Looked up from germline, CDR1 is MNHEY and CDR2 is SVGAGI. CDR3 in amino acids: CASSYSHSGYGYTF. The CDR3 DNA reads TGTGCCAGCAGTTATAGCCACAGCGGATATGGCTACACCTTC.